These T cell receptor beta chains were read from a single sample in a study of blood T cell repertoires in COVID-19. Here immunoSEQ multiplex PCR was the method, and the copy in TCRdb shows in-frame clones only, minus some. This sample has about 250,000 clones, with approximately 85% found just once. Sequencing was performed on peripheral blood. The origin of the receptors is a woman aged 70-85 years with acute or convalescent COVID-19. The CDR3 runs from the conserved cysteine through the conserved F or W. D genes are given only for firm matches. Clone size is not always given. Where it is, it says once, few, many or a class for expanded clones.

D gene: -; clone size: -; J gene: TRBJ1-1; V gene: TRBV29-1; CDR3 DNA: TGCAGCTCCATGCCCCACTCATCTAACACTGAAGCTTTCTTT; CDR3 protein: CSSMPHSSNTEAFF
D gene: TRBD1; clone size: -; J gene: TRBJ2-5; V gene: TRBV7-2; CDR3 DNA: TGTGCCAGCAGCTCGGGGACAGGGGGGGAGACCCAGTACTTC; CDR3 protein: CASSSGTGGETQYF
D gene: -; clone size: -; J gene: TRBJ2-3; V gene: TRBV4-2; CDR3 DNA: TGTGCCAGCAGCCCAGGACAGTTCTACACAGATACGCAGTATTTT; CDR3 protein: CASSPGQFYTDTQYF
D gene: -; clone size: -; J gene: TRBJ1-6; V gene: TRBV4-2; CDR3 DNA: TGTGCCAGCAGCCTTGGTCGAGCGAACTTCCACTTT; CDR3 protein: CASSLGRANFHF
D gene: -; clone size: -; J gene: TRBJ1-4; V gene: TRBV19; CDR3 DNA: TGTGCCAGTAGTCCCGACAGAGAAAAACTGTTTTTT; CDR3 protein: CASSPDREKLFF
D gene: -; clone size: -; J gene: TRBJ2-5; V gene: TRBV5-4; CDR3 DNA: TGTGCCAGCAGCCTGACAGTCCAAGAGACCCAGTACTTC; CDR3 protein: CASSLTVQETQYF
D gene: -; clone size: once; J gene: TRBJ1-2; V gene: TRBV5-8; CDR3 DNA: TGTGCCAGTGTCCCGGGACAAAGCTATGGCTACACCTTC; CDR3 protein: CASVPGQSYGYTF
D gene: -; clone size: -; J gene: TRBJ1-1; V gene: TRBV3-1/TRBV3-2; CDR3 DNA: TGTGCCAGCAGCCAAGATAATAATGTGAACACTGAAGCTTTCTTT; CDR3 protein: CASSQDNNVNTEAFF
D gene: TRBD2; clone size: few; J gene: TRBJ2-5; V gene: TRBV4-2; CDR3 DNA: TGTGCCAGCAGCGACCTAGCGGGGGTACAAGAGACCCAGTACTTC; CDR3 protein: CASSDLAGVQETQYF
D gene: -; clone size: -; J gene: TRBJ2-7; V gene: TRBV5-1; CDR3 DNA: TGCGCCAGCAGCTCAACCTACGAGCAGTACTTC; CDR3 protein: CASSSTYEQYF
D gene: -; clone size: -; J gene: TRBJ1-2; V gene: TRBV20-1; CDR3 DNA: TGCAGTGTTGGGCCAAGTCGAGGCTACACCTTC; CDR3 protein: CSVGPSRGYTF
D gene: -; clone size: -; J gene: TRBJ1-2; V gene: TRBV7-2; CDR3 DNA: TGTGCCAGCAGCTCGGGTGGATGGGATGGCTACACCTTC; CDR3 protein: CASSSGGWDGYTF
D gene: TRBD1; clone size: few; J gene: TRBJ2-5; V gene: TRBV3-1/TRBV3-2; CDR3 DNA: TGTGCCAGCAGCCAAGATTCGGGCGGGACAGGGGAGACCCAGTACTTC; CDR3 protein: CASSQDSGGTGETQYF
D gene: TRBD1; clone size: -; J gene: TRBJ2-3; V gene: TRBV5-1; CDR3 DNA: TGCGCCAGCAGCACCCGGACAGGGACAGATACGCAGTATTTT; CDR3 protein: CASSTRTGTDTQYF
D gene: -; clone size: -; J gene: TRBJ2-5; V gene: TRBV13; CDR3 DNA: TGTGCCAGCAGCTTAAGCAGGGGCGAGACCCAGTACTTC; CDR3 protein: CASSLSRGETQYF
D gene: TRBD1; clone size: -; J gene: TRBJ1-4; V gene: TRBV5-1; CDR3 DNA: TGCGCCAGCAGCCCACAGGGGGAGAATGAAAAACTGTTTTTT; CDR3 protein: CASSPQGENEKLFF
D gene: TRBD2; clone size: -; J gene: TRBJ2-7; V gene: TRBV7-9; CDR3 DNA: TGTGCCAGCAGCTTAGCACGGGGGGGAACCTACGAGCAGTACTTC; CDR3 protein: CASSLARGGTYEQYF
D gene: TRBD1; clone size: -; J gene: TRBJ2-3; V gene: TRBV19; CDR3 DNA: TGTGCCAGTAGATATGAGGGGGCACTCAGCACAGATACGCAGTATTTT; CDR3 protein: CASRYEGALSTDTQYF